This T cell receptor (beta chain) stems from a study of long-term antiretroviral therapy in people with HIV (dated by TCRdb to the early 2020s). For context, the study as a whole: Collection of the earliest samples took place about a decade ahead of the 2015 WHO recommendation for immediate ART, at a time when ART was typically delayed until CD4 counts fell. A retrospective serial study tested whether changes in peripheral blood TRB repertoire composition and diversity were associated with ART initiation and durable HIV suppression. A total of 192 cryopreserved PBMC samples came from a few dozen adults with confirmed HIV infection and were collected serially over a mean of roughly six years (range 1-12). Of the roughly 27 participants with HIV, roughly twelve were female. No cross-contamination during QIAcube processing was seen in test extractions of a monoclonal T-cell line run alongside roughly 30 polyclonal samples. On the study overall, not on this receptor specifically: Because PBMC availability was limited, only the TCR beta chain was sequenced, with no alpha chain pairing. Unsorted PBMC were profiled instead of sorted CD4+ and CD8+ T cells because pre-ART samples had limited cell numbers. Narrower CDR3 length ranges were observed in HIV repertoires than in controls, and an antigen-experienced repertoire with only a slight naive shift after ART was suggested by the network structure. No data were available on ART adherence, viral resistance or therapy changes, limiting inferences about post-ART repertoire changes. At every time point, the repertoire was dominated by expanded TRB clones first identified before ART initiation, although this dominance fluctuated and, in many PLHIV, declined after ART. Starting ART was linked to a significant rise in TRB diversity, yet even with long-term ART the diversity remained significantly lower than in transplant donor controls. The samples were dated from about 2003 to 2017, and the ART regimens that were used may be less effective than current ART regimens.

As concerns this clone: Its specific antigen is unknown. Its ends do not fully match the called genes, so a read error is possible.

Participants were included only if at least one PBMC sample before ART initiation and at least two post-ART samples were available. All participants with HIV were treated in the United States of America. Cryopreserved samples of about 1-10 million PBMC were thawed and washed before DNA extraction. At the time of the earliest PBMC sample for each participant with HIV, ages ranged from roughly 23 to 55 years. PBMC samples were contributed by each participant from 1-4 timepoints before ART initiation and 2-8 timepoints after ART initiation, with a median of 7 samples. For every participant, serial HIV viral load, CD4+ T-cell count, ART history and demographic data were obtained. Genomic DNA was extracted from unsorted PBMC with a Qiagen kit on a QIAcube, processed in batches of 12 samples. The immunoSEQ hsTCRB v3.0 assay was used at survey level resolution to sequence the TRB variable region. The target sequencing depth for TRB was about 40,000-55,000 T-cell genomes per sample. Pooled TRB libraries were sequenced on an Illumina MiSeq with a v3 150-cycle kit. On the authors' methods: Repertoire analysis was run in R within a reproducible Nextflow workflow that covered QC, data transformation and analysis. LymphoSeq2, an R package for exploring AIRR-Seq data, was used to implement the custom analyses. A few samples that yielded fewer than 5000 total TRB sequences were excluded, so that 188 HIV repertoires were analyzed. Among the approximately 180 retained HIV repertoires, about 59 were collected before ART initiation and over 120 were collected after ART initiation. Repertoires were downsampled to 5000 TRB nucleotide sequences, with summary statistics averaged over 100 downsampling iterations. The analysis kept only TRB sequences whose CDR3 regions were at least seven amino acids long. Diversity was measured with a Shannon entropy-derived clonality score and the Gini coefficient. In the repertoire networks, any two of the top 5000 CDR3 amino acid sequences were connected whenever the two sequences differed by an edit distance of one. For TRB CDR3 amino acid sequences, GLIPH2 was used to predict antigen specificity groups and MHC restriction. To flag known CMV, EBV, HIV or tissue antigen associations, CDR3 amino acid sequences were matched against VDJdb and McPAS-TCR. Pre-ART, post-ART and control groups were compared with Wilcoxon signed-rank tests and Holm-Bonferroni correction. In its TCRdb copy, this immuneACCESS table keeps in-frame sequences only and misses some clones. Where compared with another copy, unresolved V genes explain less than half of these, and the others have no known cause. That table gives V, J and clone size, and the DNA gave D and trimming. In all, the sample holds about 24,000 clones, and more than 65% of those were seen once. The ten largest clones add up to 2% to 2.5% of the sample.

The germline V gene (reference sequence) provides CDR1 SSHAT and CDR2 FNYEAQ. The CDR3 sequence holds 13 residues, the cysteine and phenylalanine included. Only CDR3 DNA remains: 39 bases, in frame from the first base. In this chain, TRBV7-7 is recombined with TRBJ2-2; the D gene is unclear. The sequence was obtained from a man aged 50 to 59 with HIV. The source material was unsorted PBMCs, sampled 3 years after starting antiretroviral therapy. The DNA sequence reads TGTGCTAGCAGCTCTACAAGGGCCGGGGAGCTGTTTTTT. Its protein reads: CASSSTRAGELFF.